This T cell receptor beta chain was retrieved from a study of tumor-infiltrating lymphocytes in primary liver carcinoma (TCRdb year 2017). At the level of the whole study: Hepatocellular carcinoma (four) or combined HCC and intrahepatic cholangiocarcinoma (one) was present in the five patients, who were three men and two women aged 30 to 69 years. A total of roughly 35 specimens from 5 patients, comprising some 25 tumor regions, 5 adjacent noncancerous liver tissues and 5 peripheral blood samples, were covered by TCRbeta repertoire sequencing. The study combined TCRbeta repertoire sequencing, expression microarrays and whole-exome sequencing across five regions of each liver tumor, with adjacent normal tissue and blood. Each sample produced roughly 3.65 to 8 million productive TCRbeta reads, and read depth showed no significant difference between tissue types. Repertoires from technical replicates were highly reproducible, with mean shared-clone rates roughly 0.86 and correlation coefficients above 0.95. Tumors of the five patients were stage T1-T3 N0M0 with maximum diameters of roughly 4.2 to 11 cm.

A constant-region primer and ProtoScript II reverse transcriptase were used to reverse-transcribe TCRbeta-specific cDNA from approximately 550 ng total RNA. Construction of the TCRbeta libraries relied on three nested rounds of multiplex PCR, following a slightly modified ARM-PCR procedure. Multiplex TRBV1-TRBV30 forward primers and a Cbeta reverse primer were used in the first two PCR rounds, each of which was run for approximately 9 cycles. Sample barcodes and Illumina adapters were added in a final 25-cycle PCR with Deep VentR polymerase. Before sequencing, amplicons of 200-500 bp were purified from gel using a QIAquick gel extraction kit. An Illumina HiSeq 2500 was used to sequence the TCRbeta amplicons, generating 250-bp paired-end reads. The paper's processing steps were these. To recover full CDR3 sequences, reads were quality-trimmed using Trimmomatic v0.33 and paired reads were then merged using FLASH v1.2.11. MiGEC v1.2.1b assigned V, D and J germline segments to the rearranged TCRbeta sequences. VDJtools v1.0.0 computed clonotype statistics and Shannon-Wiener diversity indices. Except for diversity analysis, only the 250 most abundant clonotypes of each sample were used in subsequent analyses to reduce sampling bias. The public reads were reanalyzed by TCRdb: fastp trimming at Q25, MiXCR alignment, in-frame beta chains only. Each CDR3 protein appears once, grouped with its most common genes and DNA. These V and J calls derive from TCRdb rather than the authors' analysis. The sample yields some 46,000 distinct CDR3 sequences; 75% were counted once. Around 41% of the sample is in the top ten clones.

The germline ends are 20 bases apart after V is trimmed by 8 bases and J by 0 bases. The germline V gene provides CDR1 LGHNA and CDR2 YSLEER. Including the terminal cysteine and phenylalanine, the CDR3 comprises 17 residues. Only the CDR3 DNA stays, 51 bases, in frame from base 1. As for this clonotype: It has no known antigen specificity. Base-call qualities are not available, and no considerably larger clone is one nucleotide away.

Without any cell sorting, total RNA and DNA were co-extracted from approximately 22-30 mg of bulk tissue using the AllPrep DNA/RNA mini kit. Between late 2015 and March 2016, a few patients in China with histopathologically diagnosed primary liver carcinoma had their tumors surgically resected. At the time of sampling, the patients were treatment-naive and had chronic HBV infection. Fresh tumor and adjacent tissue pieces were bisected; one half was stored in RNAlater at -80°C, the other sent for histology. General findings and caveats noted by the study authors: With just a handful of patients in the study, the authors point out that the findings should be validated in a larger study. Comparison of CD4+ and CD8+ T cell repertoires was precluded by the use of bulk unsorted samples. A significantly larger repertoire fraction was made up by the top 250 clones in tumors than in blood (p = 0.039). Only the TCR beta chain was sequenced, which likely underestimates true repertoire diversity because unpaired alpha chains were not captured. Pairs of tumor regions showed greater repertoire overlap (mean about 36%) than tumor-adjacent pairs (approximately 17%) or tumor-blood pairs (roughly 15%), which is consistent with antigen-driven expansion.

Sequencing was carried out using tumor-adjacent normal liver tissue. The clonotype comes from a woman under 40 with primary liver carcinoma and hepatitis B virus infection. The chain was built from TRBV4-3 and TRBJ2-1; confidence is insufficient to name the D gene. The CDR3 protein: CASGLVSSGNSYNEQFF. At the DNA level, the sequence is TGCGCCAGCGGCCTAGTTTCTTCCGGAAACTCCTACAATGAGCAGTTCTTC.